Shown below are 22 T cell receptor beta chains from a single sample sequenced in a study of chemoradiotherapy in HPV16-positive cancers. Using immunoSEQ multiplex PCR, the repertoire was profiled, and TCRdb retains in-frame clones only, with some absent. The repertoire has some 12,000 clones, 77% of them found once; the top ten carry approximately 0.85%. Sampling was done from a patient who underwent chemoradiotherapy. All receptors come from a human donor with HPV-associated anogenital cancer.

The rearrangement links TRBV18 to TRBJ2-3; D may be TRBD1 (6 bases). This CDR3 has 14 residues. Per germline, CDR1 KGHSH and CDR2 LQKENI. Trimming removed 2 bases at V and 5 bases at J, with 11 bases between. The CDR3 spells CASSPKGEQDTQYF. DNA for the CDR3: TGTGCCAGCTCACCAAAGGGGGAACAAGATACGCAGTATTTT.

The rearrangement joins TRBV6-6 to TRBJ1-1; no firm D call. The V and J ends lost 4 bases and 8 bases respectively, with 20 bases between them. The CDR3 is 15 residues long. The germline V gene has CDR1 MNHNY and CDR2 SVGAGI (reference sequence). CDR3 DNA: TGTGCCAGCAGTTTTCGGACGCGGGAGGGTCAGGAAGCTTTCTTT. It yields the protein CASSFRTREGQEAFF.

The V and J genes are TRBV7-9 and TRBJ1-1; 9 nucleotides line up with TRBD1. Looked up from germline, CDR1 is SEHNR and CDR2 is FQNEAQ (reference sequence). The CDR3 extends over 16 amino acids. The trim removed 5 bases at V and 4 bases at J, leaving 11 bases unmatched. The CDR3 protein is CASSLPPTGGSTEAFF. The CDR3 DNA reads as TGTGCCAGCAGCCTCCCGCCGACAGGGGGGAGCACTGAAGCTTTCTTT.

The chain carries TRBV7-9 and TRBJ1-2; D unclear. Germline-derived CDR1 and CDR2 are SEHNR and FQNEAQ (reference sequence). The CDR3 is made up of 18 amino acids. Trimming took off 2 bases at V and 1 base at J, with 20 bases between the two ends. CDR3 loop: CASSLTLSTGKGNYGYTF. The CDR3 nucleotides read TGTGCCAGCAGCTTAACCCTCTCCACTGGGAAGGGTAACTATGGCTACACCTTC.

As to this clone: At one end the junction does not follow the germline gene, possibly because of a read error. V is TRBV5-6 and J is TRBJ1-3, with TRBD1 as a possible D gene (5 bases). The CDR3 length is 15 residues. Germline loops: CDR1 SGHDT, CDR2 YYEEEE. As DNA, the CDR3 is TGTGCCAGCTCCATTGCCGCAGGGATTGGAGACACCATATATTTT. It is translated as CASSIAAGIGDTIYF.

This clone was found once. This chain uses TRBV2 with TRBJ2-3; D gene ambiguous. CDR1 SNHLY and CDR2 FYNNEI come from the germline V gene. Trimming took 7 bases from V and 6 from J, leaving 11 bases between them. The CDR3 has 12 residues. The CDR3 DNA sequence: TGTGCCAGCACCTTAATAAGGGATACGCAGTATTTT. This sequence encodes CASTLIRDTQYF.

V usage is TRBV6-5 and J usage is TRBJ1-2, with 7 bases aligning to TRBD1. The germline V gene has CDR1 MNHEY and CDR2 SVGAGI. CDR3 length: 15 amino acids. The V segment lost 6 bases and the J segment 6 bases; nucleotides outside the gene matches: 13. The CDR3 bases are TGTGCCAGCAGGTTGAGAAGCGACAGGGAAAATGGCTACACCTTC. Its translation is CASRLRSDRENGYTF.

The V gene is TRBV4-1, the J gene TRBJ1-2, with a tentative D call TRBD1 (5 bases). From germline, CDR1 is MGHRA and CDR2 YSYEKL. The CDR3 runs to 16 residues. The V gene lost 3 bases and the J gene lost 1 base, with 15 bases spanning the gap. The DNA of the CDR3 is TGCGCCAGCAGCCAGGAGGTCGCAGGGATTAACTATGGCTACACCTTC. Translating gives CASSQEVAGINYGYTF.

V usage is TRBV7-6 and J usage is TRBJ1-3; D unresolved. Trimming left V 2 bases short and J 1 base short, with 6 bases between. Germline V gives CDR1 SGHVS, CDR2 FNYEAQ. The CDR3 loop spans 14 amino acids. The CDR3 bases are TGTGCCAGCAGCTTACAGGAATCTGGAAACACCATATATTTT. Encoded protein: CASSLQESGNTIYF.

The chain recombines TRBV27 with TRBJ2-2; D unclear. CDR3 length: 17 residues. Germline values: CDR1 MNHEY, CDR2 SMNVEV (reference sequence). Trimming cost V 5 bases and J 3 bases, with 19 bases left between them. The CDR3 sequence is CASSRLGARWDTGELFF. In DNA, the CDR3 is TGTGCCAGCAGTAGATTGGGCGCGAGGTGGGACACCGGGGAGCTGTTTTTT.

This clone was seen a few times. J is TRBJ2-7 and V is TRBV15, with D tentatively TRBD2 (5 bases). Trimming left V 0 bases short and J 3 bases short, with 9 bases between. Germline V gene data show CDR1 as LNHNV and CDR2 as YYDKDF (reference sequence). The CDR3 is 14 amino acids. The CDR3 region has the DNA TGTGCCACCAGCAGAGATCTTGGGAGCTACGAGCAGTACTTC. Protein sequence: CATSRDLGSYEQYF.

The gene calls are TRBV2 and TRBJ1-3; D remains unclear. The CDR3 loop spans 15 amino acids. Trimming pared 6 bases from V and 0 bases from J, leaving 12 bases between. CDR1 SNHLY and CDR2 FYNNEI come from the germline V gene. DNA of the CDR3: TGTGCCAGCAGGAATAATCGGGACTCTGGAAACACCATATATTTT. Its protein product is CASRNNRDSGNTIYF.

The chain carries TRBV7-2 and TRBJ2-3; TRBD2 aligns across 13 bases. The CDR3 is made up of 16 amino acids. The germline V gene has CDR1 SGHTA and CDR2 FQGNSA. The V and J ends lost 3 bases and 2 bases, in that order; junction bases with no gene match: 2. CDR3 in amino acids: CASSFGLAGATDTQYF. The CDR3 DNA reads TGTGCCAGCAGCTTCGGACTAGCGGGAGCCACAGATACGCAGTATTTT.

This clone was detected only once. The V call is TRBV15, the J call TRBJ2-5; D gene ambiguous. Trimming took 3 bases from V and 2 from J, leaving 10 bases between them. The germline gives CDR1 LNHNV, CDR2 YYDKDF (reference sequence). The CDR3 contains 14 residues. The CDR3 bases are TGTGCCACCAGCAGTGGGCGTTCACAAGAGACCCAGTACTTC. The encoded protein is CATSSGRSQETQYF.

The gene calls are TRBV30 and TRBJ2-7, with 7 positions matching TRBD1. Germline V lookup: CDR1 GTSNPN, CDR2 SVGIG (reference sequence). The trim removed 2 bases at V and 5 bases at J, leaving 9 bases unmatched. The CDR3 is 14 amino acids. CDR3: CAWSTVPTGDEQYF. CDR3 nucleotides: TGTGCCTGGAGTACAGTACCAACAGGGGACGAGCAGTACTTC.

The chain carries TRBV7-9 and TRBJ2-4; D is undetermined. CDR3 length: 16 residues. In germline, CDR1 is SEHNR, CDR2 FQNEAQ (reference sequence). With 0 bases removed from V and 2 bases from J, the gap between germline ends came to 11 bases. The CDR3 spells CASSLAQVFPKNIQYF. Here the CDR3 DNA reads TGTGCCAGCAGCTTAGCGCAGGTCTTCCCCAAAAACATTCAGTACTTC.

The sample holds a few counts of this clone. V is TRBV19 and J is TRBJ1-2; D is unclear. The CDR3 length is 13 residues. Germline loops: CDR1 LNHDA, CDR2 SQIVND (reference sequence). Trimming removed 5 bases from V and 1 base from J, with 8 bases in between. The CDR3 is CASSAGFNYGYTF. CDR3 nucleotide sequence: TGTGCCAGTAGTGCGGGGTTTAACTATGGCTACACCTTC.

This clone has only a few counts. This sequence joins TRBV5-1 and TRBJ1-4; D perhaps matches TRBD1 (5 bases). The CDR3 is 16 amino acids. V was cut by 0 bases and J by 5 bases, with 14 bases left in between. The germline gives CDR1 SGHRS, CDR2 YFSETQ. CDR3: CASSLGLGTLNEKLFF. In DNA, the CDR3 is TGCGCCAGCAGCTTGGGTTTGGGGACCCTAAATGAAAAACTGTTTTTT.

The chain is built from TRBV30 and TRBJ1-2; no clear D gene. CDR1 and CDR2 (germline): GTSNPN, SVGIG (reference sequence). Trimming took 1 base from V and 4 from J, leaving 16 bases between them. This CDR3 comprises 15 residues. The DNA of the CDR3 is TGTGCCTGGAGTGCCGGAGTGAGGGCGGGCTATGGCTACACCTTC. It specifies CAWSAGVRAGYGYTF. Looking up the rest from reference TRBV30 and TRBJ1-2 gives the full variable domain: SQTIHQWPATLVQPVGSPLSLECTVEGTSNPNLYWYRQAAGRGLQLLFYSVGIGQISSEVPQNLSASRPQDRQFILSSKKLLLSDSGFYLCAWSAGVRAGYGYTFGSGTRLTVV.

This clone was detected only once. The chain has TRBV7-9 and TRBJ1-1; TRBD1 matches at 9 bases. CDR1 is SEHNR and CDR2 is FQNEAQ in the germline V gene (reference sequence). The CDR3 extends over 15 amino acids. V gave up 5 bases and J gave up 1 base; unmatched junction bases: 5. The CDR3 bases are TGTGCCAGCAGCCCACCGACAGGGGGGAACACTGAAGCTTTCTTT. This codes for CASSPPTGGNTEAFF.

This clone was seen only a few times. V usage is TRBV6-1 and J usage is TRBJ2-5; 8 positions agree with TRBD2. CDR1 MNHNS and CDR2 SASEGT come from the germline V gene. J lost 8 bases, V lost 8 bases, and 16 bases had no gene match. The CDR3 spans 15 residues. The chain's CDR3 is CASQGSGAIPGTQYF. The CDR3 bases are TGTGCCAGCCAGGGTAGCGGGGCGATCCCAGGTACCCAGTACTTC.

The chain links TRBV11-2 to TRBJ1-1; no clear D gene. This CDR3 comprises 15 residues. Germline loops: CDR1 SGHAT, CDR2 FQNNGV. Trimming removed 5 bases at V and 7 bases at J, with 20 bases between. The CDR3 bases are TGTGCCAGCAGCCCAGGACCCATTTCGGACGGTGAAGCTTTCTTT. Its protein is CASSPGPISDGEAFF.